Listed here is a single T cell receptor (beta chain). The target antigen is unknown. This record comes from a study of T cell responses to AZD1222 COVID-19 vaccine. CDR3 length: 16 residues. V gave up 6 bases and J gave up 4 bases; unmatched junction bases: 7. Germline V lookup: CDR1 MNHEY, CDR2 SVGEGT. This table comes from immunoSEQ multiplex PCR, and its TCRdb copy is limited to in-frame clones, with some not included. The sample holds about 130,000 clones, approximately 90% seen once. Study-level results: Following two doses of AZD1222, Spike-specific TCR breadth and depth rose. White British donors predominated, females outnumbered males, and clonal diversity was possibly underestimated. Unmutated variant regions reportedly attract nearly half of all spike-specific TCRs.

This sample comprised peripheral blood, obtained 28 days after the second AZD1222 dose. The gene calls are TRBV6-2 or TRBV6-3 and TRBJ2-7, with 15 bases fitting TRBD2. This clonotype was obtained from an adult who received the AZD1222 COVID-19 vaccine. The CDR3 nucleotides are TGTGCCAGCAGCACCGGGACTAGCGGGGGGCCGTACGAGCAGTACTTC. It codes for CASSTGTSGGPYEQYF.